These 6 T cell receptor beta chains were all obtained from the same sample, sequenced in a study of T cells in Graves' hyperthyroidism and ophthalmopathy. There were TCR beta CDR3 regions amplified from RNA transcripts. An initial round of RT-PCR targeting the TCR CDR3 relied on the HTBI primer set. TCRdb re-called the multiplex PCR reads with MiXCR, one entry per CDR3 protein. The sample includes more than 500,000 distinct CDR3 sequences, approximately 14% of them seen just once. Sequenced sample: blood. These receptors all come from a woman aged 40 to 50 with Graves' ophthalmopathy.

This clonotype has a count of ten or more. CDR3 loop: CSARAGTSGMREQYF. The CDR3 nucleotides read TGCAGTGCTAGGGCCGGGACTAGCGGGATGCGCGAGCAGTACTTC. This rearrangement joins TRBV20-1 to TRBJ2-7; 13 nucleotides line up with TRBD2. CDR1 and CDR2 from the germline V gene are DFQATT and SNEGSKA (reference sequence). This CDR3 is built from 15 residues. Losses at the gene ends were 3 bases for V and 6 bases for J; bases not matched to a gene: 8.

The chain couples TRBV12-3 or TRBV12-4 to TRBJ2-3; 7 bases map to TRBD2. The CDR3 covers 15 residues. Trimming cost V 5 bases and J 0 bases; bases outside gene matches: 5. Written as DNA, the CDR3 is TGTGCCAGCAGTCGGGAGGCAATCAGCACAGATACGCAGTATTTT. Its translation is CASSREAISTDTQYF.

This clonotype was counted many times. This sequence joins TRBV4-1 and TRBJ1-1; TRBD1 aligns across 8 bases. The germline V gene encodes CDR1 MGHRA and CDR2 YSYEKL. The CDR3 is made up of 16 amino acids. With V trimmed by 4 bases and J by 7 bases, 14 bases remained unmatched. The CDR3 loop is CASSRDTGTGGGEAFF. The CDR3 nucleotides read TGCGCCAGCAGCCGAGATACCGGGACAGGTGGTGGTGAAGCTTTCTTT.

This clonotype was observed a single time. V is TRBV6-5 and J is TRBJ2-7, with D tentatively TRBD1 (5 bases). V lost 0 bases to trimming and J lost 5 bases, with 14 bases between them. Germline V gives CDR1 MNHEY, CDR2 SVGAGI. The CDR3 runs to 15 residues. CDR3 residues: CASSYSMGRANEQYF. DNA for the CDR3: TGTGCCAGCAGTTACTCGATGGGCAGGGCCAACGAGCAGTACTTC.

This clonotype was detected many times. The rearrangement uses TRBV12-5 and TRBJ2-7; no reliable D call. This CDR3 contains 10 residues. V lost 2 bases, J lost 6 bases, and 2 bases lay in between. From germline, CDR1 is LGHNT and CDR2 FRNRAP. The CDR3: CASGLPEQYF. The CDR3 DNA is TGTGCTAGTGGTTTGCCCGAGCAGTACTTC. Filled out from reference TRBV12-5 and TRBJ2-7, the complete variable domain reads DARVTQTPRHKVTEMGQEVTMRCQPILGHNTVFWYRQTMMQGLELLAYFRNRAPLDDSGMPKDRFSAEMPDATLATLKIQPSEPRDSAVYFCASGLPEQYFGPGTRLTVT.

This clonotype was seen at least ten times. The rearrangement joins TRBV11-3 to TRBJ1-5; possible D gene TRBD1, 6 bases. This CDR3 comprises 16 residues. V dropped 7 bases and J dropped 7 bases, with 23 bases sitting between them. Germline V gene lookup returns CDR1 SGHNT and CDR2 YENEEA. This chain's CDR3 is CASTLASDRLVQPQHF. The CDR3 DNA reads as TGTGCCAGCACCCTGGCCTCCGACAGGCTCGTCCAGCCCCAGCATTTT.